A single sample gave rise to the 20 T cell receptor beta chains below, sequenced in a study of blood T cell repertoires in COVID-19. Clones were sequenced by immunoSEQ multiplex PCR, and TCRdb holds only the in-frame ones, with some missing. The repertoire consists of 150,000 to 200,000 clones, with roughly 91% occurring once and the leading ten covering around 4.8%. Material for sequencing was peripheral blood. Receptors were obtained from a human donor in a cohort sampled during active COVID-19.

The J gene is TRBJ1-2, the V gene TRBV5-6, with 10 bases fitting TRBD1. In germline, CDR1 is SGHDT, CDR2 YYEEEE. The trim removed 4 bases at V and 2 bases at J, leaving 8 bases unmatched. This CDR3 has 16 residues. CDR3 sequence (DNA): TGTGCCAGCAGCGCTGTCCCGGGACAGGGGAACTATGGCTACACCTTC. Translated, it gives CASSAVPGQGNYGYTF.

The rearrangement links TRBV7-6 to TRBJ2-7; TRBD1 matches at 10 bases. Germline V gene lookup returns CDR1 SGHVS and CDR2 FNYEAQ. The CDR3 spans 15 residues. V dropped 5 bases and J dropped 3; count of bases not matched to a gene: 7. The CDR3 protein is CASSDIGTGVYEQYF. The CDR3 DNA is TGTGCCAGCAGCGATATCGGGACAGGGGTCTACGAGCAGTACTTC.

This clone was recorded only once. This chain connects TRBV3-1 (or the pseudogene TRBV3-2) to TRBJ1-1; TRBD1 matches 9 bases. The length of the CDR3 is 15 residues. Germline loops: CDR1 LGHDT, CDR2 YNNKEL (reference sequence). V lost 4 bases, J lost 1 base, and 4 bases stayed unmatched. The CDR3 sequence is CASSPRQGGNTEAFF. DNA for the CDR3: TGTGCCAGCAGCCCGAGACAGGGGGGGAACACTGAAGCTTTCTTT.

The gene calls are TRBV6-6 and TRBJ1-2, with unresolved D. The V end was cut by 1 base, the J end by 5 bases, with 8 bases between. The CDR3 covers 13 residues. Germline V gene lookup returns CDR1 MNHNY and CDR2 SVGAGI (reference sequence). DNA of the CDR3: TGTGCCAGCAGTTACTTTTCCGAGTATGGCTACACCTTC. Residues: CASSYFSEYGYTF.

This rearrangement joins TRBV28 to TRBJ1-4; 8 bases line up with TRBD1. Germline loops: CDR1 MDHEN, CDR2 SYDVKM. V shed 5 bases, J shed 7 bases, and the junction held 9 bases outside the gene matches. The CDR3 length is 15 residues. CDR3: CASSTGRGQGEKLFF. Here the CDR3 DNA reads TGTGCCAGCAGTACGGGCAGGGGGCAGGGTGAAAAACTGTTTTTT. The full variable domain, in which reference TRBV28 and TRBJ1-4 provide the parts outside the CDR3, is DVKVTQSSRYLVKRTGEKVFLECVQDMDHENMFWYRQDPGLGLRLIYFSYDVKMKEKGDIPEGYSVSREKKERFSLILESASTNQTSMYLCASSTGRGQGEKLFFGSGTQLSVL.

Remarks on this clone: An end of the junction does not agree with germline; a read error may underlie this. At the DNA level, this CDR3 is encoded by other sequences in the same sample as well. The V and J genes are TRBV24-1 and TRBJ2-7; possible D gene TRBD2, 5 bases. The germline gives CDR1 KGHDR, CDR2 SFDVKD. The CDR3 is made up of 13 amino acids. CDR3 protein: CATSDLRGNEQYF. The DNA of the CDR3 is TGTGCCACCAGTGATTTGCGAGGGAATGAGCAATACTTC.

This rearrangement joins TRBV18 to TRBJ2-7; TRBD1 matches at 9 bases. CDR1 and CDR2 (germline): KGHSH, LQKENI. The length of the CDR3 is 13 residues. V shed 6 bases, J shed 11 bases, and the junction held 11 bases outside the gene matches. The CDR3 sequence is CASSEQGQGNEYF. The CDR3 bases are TGTGCCAGCTCGGAACAGGGACAGGGCAATGAGTACTTC.

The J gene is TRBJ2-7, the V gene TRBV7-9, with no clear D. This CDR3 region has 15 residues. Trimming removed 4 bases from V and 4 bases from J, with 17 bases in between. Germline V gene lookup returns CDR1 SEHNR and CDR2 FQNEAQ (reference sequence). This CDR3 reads CASSSFRRSKYEQYF. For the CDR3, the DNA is TGTGCCAGCAGCTCGTTCCGGCGGTCAAAGTACGAGCAGTACTTC.

This chain's CDR3 is CASSEARTGLREQYF. In nucleotides, the CDR3 is TGTGCCAGCAGTGAGGCGAGGACAGGGTTAAGAGAGCAGTACTTC. V and J are TRBV2 and TRBJ2-7, with 8 bases fitting TRBD1. Germline loops: CDR1 SNHLY, CDR2 FYNNEI. The CDR3 runs to 15 residues. V lost 3 bases and J lost 7; bases outside the gene matches: 11.

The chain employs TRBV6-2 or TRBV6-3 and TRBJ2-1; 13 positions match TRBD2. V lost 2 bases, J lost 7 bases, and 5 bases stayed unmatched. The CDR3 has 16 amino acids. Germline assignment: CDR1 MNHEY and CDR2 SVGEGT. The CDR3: CASSYPLAGGWNEQFF. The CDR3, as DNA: TGTGCCAGCAGTTACCCACTAGCGGGAGGGTGGAATGAGCAGTTCTTC.

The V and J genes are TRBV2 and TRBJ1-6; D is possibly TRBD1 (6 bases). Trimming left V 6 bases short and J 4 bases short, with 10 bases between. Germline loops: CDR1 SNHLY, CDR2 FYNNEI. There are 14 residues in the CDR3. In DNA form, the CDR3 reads TGTGCCAGCAGCGAGGACAGTTATAATTCACCCCTCCACTTT. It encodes CASSEDSYNSPLHF.

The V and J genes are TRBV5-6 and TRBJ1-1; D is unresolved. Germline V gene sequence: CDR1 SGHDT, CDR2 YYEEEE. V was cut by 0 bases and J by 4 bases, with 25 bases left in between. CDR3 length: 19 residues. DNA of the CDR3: TGTGCCAGCAGCTTGGGCTTTGGTAGGGCAGGAGGTGATCGCACTGAAGCTTTCTTT. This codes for CASSLGFGRAGGDRTEAFF.

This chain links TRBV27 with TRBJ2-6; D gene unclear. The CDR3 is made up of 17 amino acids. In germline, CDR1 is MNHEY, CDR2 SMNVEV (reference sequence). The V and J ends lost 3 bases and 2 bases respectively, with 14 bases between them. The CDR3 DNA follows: TGTGCCAGCAGTTTCTTAGGAGCCGCTGCTGGGGCCAACGTCCTGACTTTC. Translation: CASSFLGAAAGANVLTF.

The CDR3 DNA reads as TGTGCCAGCAGCCGCGGGACAGGGGGAGTTCAGCCCCAGCATTTT. Its protein is CASSRGTGGVQPQHF. The chain employs TRBV3-1 (or the pseudogene TRBV3-2) and TRBJ1-5; 11 bases are a match to TRBD1. Trimming removed 4 bases from V and 6 bases from J; junction bases left unmatched: 5. The CDR3 extends over 15 amino acids. Germline CDR1 LGHDT, CDR2 YNNKEL (reference sequence).

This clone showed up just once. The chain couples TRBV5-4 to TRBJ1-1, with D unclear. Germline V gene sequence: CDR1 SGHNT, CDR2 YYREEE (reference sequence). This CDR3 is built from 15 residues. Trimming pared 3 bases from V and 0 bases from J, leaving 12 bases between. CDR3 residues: CASSSHREVNTEAFF. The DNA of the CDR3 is TGTGCCAGCAGCTCGCACCGGGAGGTGAACACTGAAGCTTTCTTT.

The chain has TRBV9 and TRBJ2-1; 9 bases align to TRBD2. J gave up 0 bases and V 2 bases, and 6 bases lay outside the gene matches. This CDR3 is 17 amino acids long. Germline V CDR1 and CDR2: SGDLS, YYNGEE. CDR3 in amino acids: CASSVSPSGNSYNEQFF. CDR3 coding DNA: TGTGCCAGCAGCGTTAGTCCTAGCGGGAACTCCTACAATGAGCAGTTCTTC. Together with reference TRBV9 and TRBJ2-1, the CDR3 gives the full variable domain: DSGVTQTPKHLITATGQRVTLRCSPRSGDLSVYWYQQSLDQGLQFLIQYYNGEERAKGNILERFSAQQFPDLHSELNLSSLELGDSALYFCASSVSPSGNSYNEQFFGPGTRLTVL.

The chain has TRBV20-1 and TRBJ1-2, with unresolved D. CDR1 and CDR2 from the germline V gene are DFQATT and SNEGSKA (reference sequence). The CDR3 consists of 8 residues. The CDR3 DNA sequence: TGCAGATCTAGGGGCTACACCTTC. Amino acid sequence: CRSRGYTF.

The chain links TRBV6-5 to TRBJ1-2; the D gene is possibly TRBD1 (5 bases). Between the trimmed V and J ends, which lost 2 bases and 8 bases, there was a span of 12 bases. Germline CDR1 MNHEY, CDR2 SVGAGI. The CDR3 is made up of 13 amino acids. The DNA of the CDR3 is TGTGCCAGCAGTTACGCGGGGGTGAGCGGCTACACCTTC. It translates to CASSYAGVSGYTF.

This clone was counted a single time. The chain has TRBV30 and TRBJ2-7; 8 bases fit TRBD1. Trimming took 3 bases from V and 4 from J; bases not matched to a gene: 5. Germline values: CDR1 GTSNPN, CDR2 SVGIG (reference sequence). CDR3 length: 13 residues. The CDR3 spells CAWSWTGNYEQYF. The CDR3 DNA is TGTGCCTGGAGCTGGACAGGGAATTACGAGCAGTACTTC. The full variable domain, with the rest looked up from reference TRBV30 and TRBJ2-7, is SQTIHQWPATLVQPVGSPLSLECTVEGTSNPNLYWYRQAAGRGLQLLFYSVGIGQISSEVPQNLSASRPQDRQFILSSKKLLLSDSGFYLCAWSWTGNYEQYFGPGTRLTVT.

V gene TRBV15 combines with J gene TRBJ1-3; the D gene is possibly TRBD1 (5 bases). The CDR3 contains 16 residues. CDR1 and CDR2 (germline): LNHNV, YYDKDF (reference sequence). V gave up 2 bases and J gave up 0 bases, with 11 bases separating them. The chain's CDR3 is CATSRTPTDSGNTIYF. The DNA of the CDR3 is TGTGCCACCAGCAGAACACCGACAGACTCTGGAAACACCATATATTTT.